The clone carrying this T cell receptor (beta chain) has just a few counts. The data were taken from a study of patients and donors after allogeneic stem cell transplantation. TCRdb reprocessed the RT-PCR reads via MiXCR and lists one record per CDR3 protein. The sample lists 98,000 or so distinct CDR3 sequences, 35% occurring once. The germline V and J ends were trimmed by 11 bases and 0 bases, with 13 bases remaining between them. The length of the CDR3 is 13 residues. Per the germline V gene, CDR1 is MNHNS and CDR2 is SASEGT. The rearrangement joins TRBV6-1 to TRBJ1-1; D uncertain. This TCR derives from a human donor who was either an allogeneic HSCT recipient or a stem cell or donor lymphocyte infusion donor (not recorded which). It is not recorded whose cells these are; they may come from a transplant donor. The sequenced sample consisted of blood, either unsorted or a sorted T cell fraction (not recorded which). In DNA, the CDR3 is TGTGCCCAAAGACCCAGCATGAACACTGAAGCTTTCTTT. Translation: CAQRPSMNTEAFF.